This TCR beta chain stems from a study of T cells in Graves' hyperthyroidism and ophthalmopathy. TCR beta CDR3 regions were amplified from RNA transcripts. With the HTBI primer set, the TCR CDR3 went through a first round of RT-PCR. From the multiplex PCR reads, TCRdb called clonotypes with MiXCR, one entry per CDR3 protein. The profile covers some 770,000 distinct CDR3 sequences, with about 15% appearing a single time and approximately 8% taken by the ten largest. Germline V gene sequence: CDR1 DFQATT, CDR2 SNEGSKA (reference sequence). V was clipped by 8 bases and J by 1 base, with 11 bases between them. The CDR3 runs to 12 residues.

This sequence was found in a man aged 18-30 years with Graves' hyperthyroidism. The V and J genes are TRBV20-1 and TRBJ1-1; D is perhaps TRBD1 (5 bases). Sequenced: blood. The CDR3: CSPGHSNTEAFF. Here the CDR3 DNA reads TGCAGTCCCGGACACTCGAACACTGAAGCTTTCTTT.